These T cell receptor beta chains were read from a single sample in a study of response to subunit inactivated influenza vaccine. TCRdb re-derived calls from the RT-PCR reads in MiXCR, one entry per CDR3 protein. Of about 570,000 distinct CDR3 sequences in the sample, about 11% are singletons; the top ten hold 11%. The data also belong to a second study, concerning T cells expressing NK-cell markers.

The source material was PBMCs from blood, sampled on the day of vaccination. The source is a man in his forties or fifties who received an inactivated influenza vaccine. Both conserved end residues are part of each CDR3. The order of the fields is V gene, D gene, J gene, clone size, CDR3 DNA, CDR3 protein. The D gene is left open where the match is weak. Some rows mark clone size as missing; the rest say once, few, many or name a class of expanded clone.

v_call: TRBV2
d_call: -
j_call: TRBJ1-1
clone_size: many
cdr3_nt: TGTGCCAGCAGTGAAGTTATAATAAACACTGAAGCTTTCTTT
cdr3_aa: CASSEVIINTEAFF

v_call: TRBV5-6
d_call: TRBD1
j_call: TRBJ2-1
clone_size: few
cdr3_nt: TGTGCCAGCAGCTGGGTGACAGGGTCCTACAATGAGCAGTTCTTC
cdr3_aa: CASSWVTGSYNEQFF

v_call: TRBV12-3/TRBV12-4
d_call: TRBD1
j_call: TRBJ1-5
clone_size: -
cdr3_nt: TGTGCCAGCAGGACCGGGACAGAACTTCAGCCCCAGCATTTT
cdr3_aa: CASRTGTELQPQHF

v_call: TRBV30
d_call: -
j_call: TRBJ2-7
clone_size: few
cdr3_nt: TGTGCCTGGAGTGTTGGTGGGTCAGACAACGAGCAGTACTTC
cdr3_aa: CAWSVGGSDNEQYF

v_call: TRBV5-5
d_call: TRBD2
j_call: TRBJ2-1
clone_size: few
cdr3_nt: TGTGCCAGCAACAACCCGGGACTAGCGGGAGTTAACAATGAGCAGTTCTTC
cdr3_aa: CASNNPGLAGVNNEQFF

v_call: TRBV29-1
d_call: -
j_call: TRBJ2-2
clone_size: -
cdr3_nt: TGCAGCGTTGAAGAGTTTCAGGGAGGAGGGACCGGGGAGCTGTTTTTT
cdr3_aa: CSVEEFQGGGTGELFF

v_call: TRBV30
d_call: -
j_call: TRBJ2-1
clone_size: few
cdr3_nt: TGTGCCTGGAGTTCGACTAGTTTTAATGAGCAGTTCTTC
cdr3_aa: CAWSSTSFNEQFF

v_call: TRBV6-2/TRBV6-3
d_call: -
j_call: TRBJ1-5
clone_size: -
cdr3_nt: TGTGCCAGCAGTCCTAGGCCCTTCCATCCCCTTGGCAATCAGCCCCAGCATTTT
cdr3_aa: CASSPRPFHPLGNQPQHF

v_call: TRBV20-1
d_call: -
j_call: TRBJ2-3
clone_size: -
cdr3_nt: TGCAGTGCCGGTGGTGGCGGCACAGATACGCAGTATTTT
cdr3_aa: CSAGGGGTDTQYF

v_call: TRBV5-1
d_call: -
j_call: TRBJ1-1
clone_size: few
cdr3_nt: TGCGCCAGCAGCTTAGGGTTGGGAGGGGAGATGAACACTGAAGCTTTCTTT
cdr3_aa: CASSLGLGGEMNTEAFF

v_call: TRBV15
d_call: TRBD1
j_call: TRBJ2-1
clone_size: -
cdr3_nt: TGTGCCACCAGCACAATAGGACAGGGGAAGTTCTTC
cdr3_aa: CATSTIGQGKFF

v_call: TRBV27
d_call: TRBD1
j_call: TRBJ2-7
clone_size: -
cdr3_nt: TGTGCCAGCAGCCGGGGGACAGGGGGAAGGGAGCAGTACTTC
cdr3_aa: CASSRGTGGREQYF

v_call: TRBV18
d_call: TRBD1
j_call: TRBJ2-2
clone_size: many
cdr3_nt: TGTGCCAGTCGGACAGGGGAGAACACCGGGGAGCTGTTTTTT
cdr3_aa: CASRTGENTGELFF

v_call: TRBV21-1
d_call: -
j_call: TRBJ2-3
clone_size: few
cdr3_nt: TGTGCCAGCAGCGAAGACAGCTACACAGATACGCAGTATTTT
cdr3_aa: CASSEDSYTDTQYF

v_call: TRBV11-2
d_call: -
j_call: TRBJ2-3
clone_size: few
cdr3_nt: TGTGCCAGCAGCTTAGTAACGGGGGCCACAGATACGCAGTATTTT
cdr3_aa: CASSLVTGATDTQYF

v_call: TRBV15
d_call: -
j_call: TRBJ1-1
clone_size: -
cdr3_nt: TGTGCCACCAGCAGAGCTCCCTTGGGGAACACTGAAGCTTTCTTT
cdr3_aa: CATSRAPLGNTEAFF

v_call: TRBV28
d_call: TRBD1
j_call: TRBJ2-7
clone_size: -
cdr3_nt: TGTGCCAGCAGCCCTGGGGACAGGGGTTTAGAGCAGTACTTC
cdr3_aa: CASSPGDRGLEQYF

v_call: TRBV20-1
d_call: -
j_call: TRBJ2-7
clone_size: -
cdr3_nt: TGCAGTGCTTCGGACAGCCCCTACGAGCAGTACTTC
cdr3_aa: CSASDSPYEQYF

v_call: TRBV7-2
d_call: -
j_call: TRBJ2-1
clone_size: many
cdr3_nt: TGTGCCAGCAGCCCCGCATCTCAGATCTACAATGAGCAGTTCTTC
cdr3_aa: CASSPASQIYNEQFF

v_call: TRBV6-6
d_call: -
j_call: TRBJ1-1
clone_size: many
cdr3_nt: TGTGCCAGCAGTTATGGACAGATTGAAGCTTTCTTT
cdr3_aa: CASSYGQIEAFF

v_call: TRBV18
d_call: TRBD1
j_call: TRBJ1-1
clone_size: few
cdr3_nt: TGTGCCAGCTCACCACAAGCAGGGGGACGCGGCACTGAAGCTTTCTTT
cdr3_aa: CASSPQAGGRGTEAFF

v_call: TRBV4-3
d_call: -
j_call: TRBJ1-2
clone_size: -
cdr3_nt: TGCGCCAGCAGCCAAGATGGGGATCGTGGCTACACCTTC
cdr3_aa: CASSQDGDRGYTF

v_call: TRBV3-1
d_call: TRBD1
j_call: TRBJ1-1
clone_size: -
cdr3_nt: TGTGCCAGCAGCCCCGGGACAGGGGTGAACACTGAAGCTTTCTTT
cdr3_aa: CASSPGTGVNTEAFF

v_call: TRBV10-1
d_call: -
j_call: TRBJ2-1
clone_size: -
cdr3_nt: TGCGCCAGCAGTGGGGACCTTCGGAGGGATGAGCAGTTCTTC
cdr3_aa: CASSGDLRRDEQFF

v_call: TRBV6-5
d_call: TRBD1
j_call: TRBJ2-2
clone_size: many
cdr3_nt: TGTGCCAGCAGTTATACTTGGACAGGGTCGAACACCGGGGAGCTGTTTTTT
cdr3_aa: CASSYTWTGSNTGELFF

v_call: TRBV29-1
d_call: -
j_call: TRBJ2-3
clone_size: few
cdr3_nt: TGCAGCGTTCTTTTATACAGCACAGATACGCAGTATTTT
cdr3_aa: CSVLLYSTDTQYF

v_call: TRBV27
d_call: -
j_call: TRBJ2-1
clone_size: few
cdr3_nt: TGTGCCAGCAGCCTAAGGACTGGTTTAAGACTCAATGAGCAGTTCTTC
cdr3_aa: CASSLRTGLRLNEQFF

v_call: TRBV24-1
d_call: -
j_call: TRBJ2-3
clone_size: few
cdr3_nt: TGTGCCACCAGGGCTGGGAGAGGTACGCAGTATTTT
cdr3_aa: CATRAGRGTQYF

v_call: TRBV20-1
d_call: -
j_call: TRBJ2-1
clone_size: -
cdr3_nt: TGCAGTGCTAGAGATTGGGGGTTTAAATCCAGTGAGCAGTTCTTC
cdr3_aa: CSARDWGFKSSEQFF

v_call: TRBV12-3/TRBV12-4
d_call: -
j_call: TRBJ2-3
clone_size: few
cdr3_nt: TGTGCCAGCAGTTTATGGGGCAGTGACACAGATACGCAGTATTTT
cdr3_aa: CASSLWGSDTDTQYF

v_call: TRBV2
d_call: TRBD1
j_call: TRBJ1-2
clone_size: -
cdr3_nt: TGTGCCAGGAAGACAGGGTTCGTCGGCTACACCTTC
cdr3_aa: CARKTGFVGYTF

v_call: TRBV5-1
d_call: TRBD2
j_call: TRBJ2-1
clone_size: -
cdr3_nt: TGCGCCAGCAGCTTTGCCGGGACTAGTTTGGATGAGCAGTTCTTC
cdr3_aa: CASSFAGTSLDEQFF

v_call: TRBV24-1
d_call: -
j_call: TRBJ2-7
clone_size: few
cdr3_nt: TGTGCCACCAGTGTTCCGGGGAGCTACGAGCAGTACTTC
cdr3_aa: CATSVPGSYEQYF

v_call: TRBV2
d_call: -
j_call: TRBJ2-7
clone_size: many
cdr3_nt: TGTGCCAGCAGTGGGAGACAGAGCGCCTTGGGGGAGCAGTACTTC
cdr3_aa: CASSGRQSALGEQYF

v_call: TRBV5-1
d_call: -
j_call: TRBJ1-2
clone_size: -
cdr3_nt: TGCGCCAGCAGCTCAGGACAGATCGAAGGCTATGGCTACACCTTC
cdr3_aa: CASSSGQIEGYGYTF

v_call: TRBV7-9
d_call: -
j_call: TRBJ2-5
clone_size: -
cdr3_nt: TGTGCCAGCAGCCCCCTTGGAACAGAGACCCAGTACTTC
cdr3_aa: CASSPLGTETQYF

v_call: TRBV27
d_call: TRBD2
j_call: TRBJ2-7
clone_size: many
cdr3_nt: TGTGCCACCGAACCCATAGGGAGGGCCGGGGAGCAGTACTTC
cdr3_aa: CATEPIGRAGEQYF

v_call: TRBV29-1
d_call: -
j_call: TRBJ2-4
clone_size: -
cdr3_nt: TGCAGCGACCGAGACCTAGCCAAAAACATTCAGTACTTC
cdr3_aa: CSDRDLAKNIQYF

v_call: TRBV28
d_call: TRBD2
j_call: TRBJ2-3
clone_size: few
cdr3_nt: TGTGCCAGCAGTTTATTGGGACTAGCGGGTAGCACAGATACGCAGTATTTT
cdr3_aa: CASSLLGLAGSTDTQYF

v_call: TRBV27
d_call: -
j_call: TRBJ2-1
clone_size: many
cdr3_nt: TGTGCCAGCCGGTCCAGCGAGCGGTATTACAATGAGCAGTTCTTC
cdr3_aa: CASRSSERYYNEQFF

v_call: TRBV12-3/TRBV12-4
d_call: TRBD2
j_call: TRBJ2-2
clone_size: many
cdr3_nt: TGTGCCAGCAGTTTCAGACTAGCGGGGAAGTCCGGGGAGCTGTTTTTT
cdr3_aa: CASSFRLAGKSGELFF

v_call: TRBV12-3/TRBV12-4
d_call: -
j_call: TRBJ1-2
clone_size: -
cdr3_nt: TGTGCCAGCAGTTTAGCGCAAGGTGGCAGCAACTATGGCTACACCTTC
cdr3_aa: CASSLAQGGSNYGYTF

v_call: TRBV5-1
d_call: -
j_call: TRBJ2-3
clone_size: few
cdr3_nt: TGCGCCAGCAGCTTTGTATCCGCCGGGGCCGGACTGAGCACAGATACGCAGTATTTT
cdr3_aa: CASSFVSAGAGLSTDTQYF

v_call: TRBV27
d_call: TRBD1
j_call: TRBJ1-2
clone_size: few
cdr3_nt: TGTGCCAGCAGTCTGGGACAGCCCGGCTACACCTTC
cdr3_aa: CASSLGQPGYTF

v_call: TRBV20-1
d_call: -
j_call: TRBJ1-6
clone_size: -
cdr3_nt: TGCAGTGCTAGAGACCCTCATTCGGGATTTAATTCACCCCTCCACTTT
cdr3_aa: CSARDPHSGFNSPLHF

v_call: TRBV12-3/TRBV12-4
d_call: -
j_call: TRBJ1-1
clone_size: -
cdr3_nt: TGTGCCAGCAGTAGGACGGGTTACGAAGCTTTCTTT
cdr3_aa: CASSRTGYEAFF

v_call: TRBV6-2/TRBV6-3
d_call: -
j_call: TRBJ2-7
clone_size: few
cdr3_nt: TGTGCCAGCAGTTACGGGCTGAGAACGCTCACCTACGAGCAGTACTTC
cdr3_aa: CASSYGLRTLTYEQYF

v_call: TRBV11-2
d_call: TRBD1
j_call: TRBJ2-7
clone_size: many
cdr3_nt: TGTGCCAGCAGCCAGACAGGGCCCCGGGGCGAGCAGTACTTC
cdr3_aa: CASSQTGPRGEQYF

v_call: TRBV3-1
d_call: TRBD2
j_call: TRBJ2-1
clone_size: -
cdr3_nt: TGTGCCAGCAGCCAAATCAGGACTAGTGGGTCTGAGCAGTTCTTC
cdr3_aa: CASSQIRTSGSEQFF

v_call: TRBV6-1
d_call: -
j_call: TRBJ1-5
clone_size: -
cdr3_nt: TGTGCCAGCAGTAGACGGGCAGGGAGGAATCAGCCCCAGCATTTT
cdr3_aa: CASSRRAGRNQPQHF

v_call: TRBV6-5
d_call: TRBD1
j_call: TRBJ2-7
clone_size: -
cdr3_nt: TGTGCCAGCAGATACCGGGACAGGGGCACCTACGAGCAGTACTTC
cdr3_aa: CASRYRDRGTYEQYF

v_call: TRBV6-5
d_call: TRBD2
j_call: TRBJ2-1
clone_size: many
cdr3_nt: TGTGCCAGCAGCTATAGCGGGAGCTCCTACAATGAGCAGTTCTTC
cdr3_aa: CASSYSGSSYNEQFF

v_call: TRBV27
d_call: TRBD1
j_call: TRBJ2-7
clone_size: -
cdr3_nt: TGTGCCAGCAGTTACAGACCCCCCGGCAGGGGGCACTACGAGCAGTACTTC
cdr3_aa: CASSYRPPGRGHYEQYF

v_call: TRBV6-2/TRBV6-3
d_call: -
j_call: TRBJ2-1
clone_size: many
cdr3_nt: TGTGCCAGCAGTTACAGCACCTACAATGAGCAGTTCTTC
cdr3_aa: CASSYSTYNEQFF